This TCR beta chain was profiled in a study of cytomegalovirus exposure and HLA in healthy donors. General study results and limits: Immune exposure information comprised only CMV serostatus.

The PCR contained 60 Vbeta and 13 Jbeta primers. This table comes from immunoSEQ multiplex PCR, and its TCRdb copy is limited to in-frame clones, with some not included. The data contain tens of thousands of clones, roughly 82% of them singletons. On this clone itself: What it binds is not known.

The CDR3 has 18 amino acids. The material sequenced was PBMCs. The chain links TRBV21-1 to TRBJ1-5. TRBV21-1 is tagged as a pseudogene. This sequence originates from a man aged 25 to 40 in good health and CMV-seropositive. For the CDR3, the DNA is TGTGCCAGCATACGATCTGGGCAGGGAGGTTATAGCAATCAGCCCCAGCATTTT. This gives the protein CASIRSGQGGYSNQPQHF.